One and the same sample provided the 8 T cell receptor beta chains below, sequenced in a study of blood T cell repertoires in COVID-19. The assay was immunoSEQ multiplex PCR, and TCRdb's table has in-frame clones only and misses some. In the table there are almost 80,000 clones, 80% to 95% of which are singletons. Specimen: peripheral blood. These receptors all come from an elderly woman with acute or convalescent COVID-19.

The chain is built from TRBV27 and TRBJ1-6; 9 positions match TRBD1. The CDR3 contains 15 residues. V was clipped by 3 bases and J by 9 bases; unmatched bases: 6. Per the germline V gene, CDR1 is MNHEY and CDR2 is SMNVEV (reference sequence). Here the CDR3 reads CASSFSTGGVSPLHF. In nucleotides, the CDR3 is TGTGCCAGCAGTTTCTCTACAGGGGGCGTTTCACCCCTCCACTTT.

The J gene is TRBJ2-7, the V gene TRBV5-4; a weak D match, TRBD1 (5 bases). Trimming stripped 2 bases from V and 2 bases from J, with 17 bases between. The CDR3 sequence is 16 residues long. Germline values: CDR1 SGHNT, CDR2 YYREEE (reference sequence). As DNA, the CDR3 is TGTGCCAGCAGCTTAGACCAGGGATCCGGTCCCTACGAGCAGTACTTC. This translates into CASSLDQGSGPYEQYF.

The chain joins TRBV19 to TRBJ2-1; 10 bases are a match to TRBD2. Looked up from germline, CDR1 is LNHDA and CDR2 is SQIVND (reference sequence). The CDR3 extends over 16 amino acids. V lost 2 bases and J lost 3; bases outside the gene matches: 4. The CDR3 sequence: CASSITPSGGYNEQFF. The CDR3 DNA reads as TGTGCCAGTAGTATAACGCCTAGCGGGGGCTACAATGAGCAGTTCTTC.

This sequence joins TRBV3-1 (or the pseudogene TRBV3-2) and TRBJ1-1; 8 bases align to TRBD1. Per germline, CDR1 LGHDT and CDR2 YNNKEL (reference sequence). The J segment lost 1 base and the V segment lost 4 bases, leaving 5 bases of the junction unmatched. The CDR3 has 15 residues. The CDR3 DNA reads as TGTGCCAGCAGCCCCTCGGACAGGGAGAACACTGAAGCTTTCTTT. It specifies CASSPSDRENTEAFF.

CDR3 bases: TGTGCCAGCAGCGTCGGGGCAGGGGAGCTTGGTGGCTACACCTTC. Protein product: CASSVGAGELGGYTF. The gene calls are TRBV9 and TRBJ1-2, with D maybe TRBD1 (6 bases). This CDR3 has 15 amino acids. Germline V gives CDR1 SGDLS, CDR2 YYNGEE. Trimming shortened V by 2 bases and J by 7 bases, and 18 bases separated the two germline ends.

The chain carries TRBV11-2 and TRBJ1-4; the D gene is possibly TRBD1 (6 bases). Germline V gene sequence: CDR1 SGHAT, CDR2 FQNNGV. This CDR3 is built from 13 residues. Trimming took off 1 base at V and 7 bases at J, with 7 bases between the two ends. CDR3 region: CASSLAGAEKLFF. Written as DNA, the CDR3 is TGTGCCAGCAGCTTAGCAGGGGCTGAAAAACTGTTTTTT.

V is TRBV27 and J is TRBJ2-7, with D perhaps TRBD2 (6 bases). CDR3 length: 13 residues. In germline, CDR1 is MNHEY, CDR2 SMNVEV (reference sequence). The ends were cut back, 5 bases at V and 2 bases at J, with 10 bases in the middle. The CDR3 is CASSKLATYEQYF. CDR3 DNA sequence: TGTGCCAGCAGTAAACTAGCTACCTACGAGCAGTACTTC.

The chain links TRBV4-3 to TRBJ1-1; D is possibly TRBD1 (5 bases). Looked up from germline, CDR1 is LGHNA and CDR2 is YSLEER. V was shortened by 0 bases and J by 1 base, with 6 bases between the two germline ends. The CDR3 extends over 14 amino acids. In DNA form, the CDR3 reads TGCGCCAGCAGCCAAGACAGGGCGAACACTGAAGCTTTCTTT. Encoded protein: CASSQDRANTEAFF.